This T cell receptor beta chain was retrieved from a study of blood T cell repertoires in COVID-19. For the study at large: Nucleic acid was either cDNA or gDNA, and it came from T cells, B-cell-depleted T cells, or PBMCs.

Those enrolled, adults aged 18 to 89 years, came from about two dozen US areas. V was trimmed by 10 bases and J by 2 bases, leaving 13 bases between them. This CDR3 is built from 13 residues. This table comes from immunoSEQ multiplex PCR, and its TCRdb copy is limited to in-frame clones, with some not included. The sample holds fewer than 400,000 clones; more than 85% are singletons and the top ten take 3% to 5%. V gene TRBV12-3 or TRBV12-4 combines with J gene TRBJ2-3; maybe TRBD2 (6 bases). This sequence originates from a woman aged 25 to 39 who had been exposed to COVID-19. The source material was PBMCs or T cells enriched from blood (not recorded which). CDR3 residues: CATRLEPTDTQYF. The CDR3 nucleotides read TGTGCCACCCGACTAGAACCCACAGATACGCAGTATTTT.